Given below is one T cell receptor beta chain in context. This specimen belongs to a study of blood T cell repertoires in COVID-19. Profiling relied on immunoSEQ multiplex PCR, and the TCRdb table lists in-frame clones only, not all of them. The sample lists around 30,000 clones, 85% to 90% occurring once. Trimming took off 7 bases at V and 6 bases at J, with 21 bases between the two ends. This CDR3 has 14 residues. Germline CDR1 SQVTM, CDR2 ANQGSEA. The chain carries TRBV29-1 and TRBJ1-2; D possibly corresponds to TRBD1 (6 bases). This TCR came from a human donor in a cohort sampled during active COVID-19. The donor label of this sample is uncertain. Input material: peripheral blood. CDR3 loop: CSAPVGGLTDGYTF. The CDR3 region has the DNA TGCAGCGCGCCCGTCGGGGGGCTGACGGATGGCTACACCTTC.